This TCR beta chain was sequenced during a study of Ad26.COV2.S vaccination and SARS-CoV-2 variants. For the study at large: Into the muscle, Ad26.COV2.S was dosed once or twice, 56 days apart.

With 0 bases clipped from V and 7 bases from J, the junction kept 7 bases outside the gene matches. Germline loops: CDR1 MNHEY, CDR2 SVGAGI. The CDR3 is made up of 16 amino acids. Stated treatment: over 15 received Ad26.COV2.S at low or high dose, single or two shots; about 5 received placebo; per-sample allocation not given. The samples date from day 63 after the first vaccine or placebo injection. Aged 18-55 years, donor was enrolled in Boston in about 2020. An Ad26 vector was used to express Wuhan-strain SARS-CoV-2 spike as the vaccine. Points from the study as a whole: Non-spike TCR breadth did not differ much between vaccine and placebo recipients.

Regarding this clone: Its antigen remains unknown.

TCRdb's table, derived via immunoSEQ multiplex PCR, lists solely in-frame clones and lacks some. The sample carries 200,000 to 250,000 clones, over 75% recorded once. This sequence joins TRBV6-5 and TRBJ2-1; 9 bases line up with TRBD1. The TCR was taken from a person aged 18-65 years who received the Ad26.COV2.S COVID-19 vaccine or a placebo. Sequenced material: peripheral blood, taken in a trial of Ad26.COV2.S vaccine versus placebo. The CDR3 DNA reads as TGTGCCAGCAGTTACTCGACAGGGGGGGCGGATAATGAGCAGTTCTTC. Amino acids: CASSYSTGGADNEQFF.